The 16 T cell receptor beta chains given below trace back to one sample, sequenced in a study of response to subunit inactivated influenza vaccine. A single record per CDR3 protein comes from TCRdb applying MiXCR to the RT-PCR reads. The data contain 150,000 to 200,000 distinct CDR3 sequences, about 9.3% of them singletons. This sample comprised non-naive T cells sorted from PBMCs, obtained on the day of vaccination. The origin of the receptors is a man over 45 who received an inactivated influenza vaccine.

This chain uses TRBV7-9 with TRBJ2-5, with 8 bases fitting TRBD1. CDR1 is SEHNR, CDR2 FQNEAQ, per germline (reference sequence). Trimming took 5 bases from V and 4 from J; bases not matched to a gene: 6. The CDR3 consists of 14 residues. As DNA, the CDR3 is TGTGCCAGCAGCCAAAGGACAGGGAGAGAGACCCAGTACTTC. Its translation is CASSQRTGRETQYF.

CDR3 sequence: CASRNPTGTGTSPLHF. CDR3 nucleotide sequence: TGTGCCAGCAGGAATCCTACCGGGACAGGGACTTCACCCCTCCACTTT. The chain employs TRBV7-2 and TRBJ1-6; 9 bases line up with TRBD1. This CDR3 region has 16 residues. Looked up from germline, CDR1 is SGHTA and CDR2 is FQGNSA. Unmatched junction bases numbered 12, after V lost 6 bases and J lost 9 bases.

The sample holds a few counts of this clonotype. The chain has TRBV6-1 and TRBJ2-3; D tentatively reads TRBD1 or TRBD2 (5 bases each). This CDR3 comprises 14 residues. Trimming removed 7 bases from V and 0 bases from J, with 11 bases in between. Germline V lookup: CDR1 MNHNS, CDR2 SASEGT. The DNA of the CDR3 is TGTGCCAGCATCTATGGGGGTAGCACAGATACGCAGTATTTT. This sequence encodes CASIYGGSTDTQYF.

A few counts support this clonotype. This chain links TRBV20-1 with TRBJ2-1, with 14 bases that match TRBD2. The V gene's germline CDR1 is DFQATT and CDR2 SNEGSKA (reference sequence). The CDR3 is made up of 18 amino acids. V lost 2 bases and J lost 9; bases outside the gene matches: 15. The CDR3 loop is CSARRRRLAGGPAGEQFF. The CDR3 nucleotides are TGCAGTGCTAGACGTAGACGACTAGCGGGAGGGCCGGCGGGTGAGCAGTTCTTC.

The chain combines TRBV5-6 with TRBJ2-5; the match to TRBD1 covers 7 bases. Unmatched junction bases numbered 11, after V lost 4 bases and J lost 5 bases. This CDR3 comprises 15 residues. Germline CDR1 is SGHDT and CDR2 is YYEEEE. CDR3 region: CASSMTGSTEETQYF. The CDR3 coding sequence is TGTGCCAGCAGCATGACAGGGTCGACCGAGGAGACCCAGTACTTC.

This clonotype has just a few counts. The chain has TRBV2 and TRBJ2-1, with D possibly being TRBD1 or TRBD2 (9 bases each). V lost 5 bases to trimming and J lost 10 bases, with 27 bases between them. The length of the CDR3 is 17 residues. Germline values: CDR1 SNHLY, CDR2 FYNNEI. CDR3 coding DNA: TGTGCCAGCAGTCTGACCCAAGGCCTAGCGGGGACAGGGGAGCAGTTCTTC. It encodes CASSLTQGLAGTGEQFF.

This clonotype turned up a few times. The gene calls are TRBV5-4 and TRBJ1-2, with a weak D call TRBD1 (5 bases). Germline assignment: CDR1 SGHNT and CDR2 YYREEE (reference sequence). CDR3 length: 16 residues. Trimming took 3 bases from V and 4 from J, leaving 19 bases between them. Here the CDR3 DNA reads TGTGCCAGCAGCTGGGGGAGGACCGGCGGATTCTATGGCTACACCTTC. This codes for CASSWGRTGGFYGYTF. Using reference TRBV5-4 and TRBJ1-2 for the parts outside the CDR3, the full variable domain is ETGVTQSPTHLIKTRGQQVTLRCSSQSGHNTVSWYQQALGQGPQFIFQYYREEENGRGNFPPRFSGLQFPNYSSELNVNALELDDSALYLCASSWGRTGGFYGYTFGSGTRLTVV.

The CDR3 is CSAIPPDGRQETQYF. The CDR3 coding sequence is TGCAGTGCTATACCACCGGACGGCCGCCAAGAGACCCAGTACTTC. The genes are TRBV20-1 and TRBJ2-5; D call uncertain. The CDR3 has 15 amino acids. The V end lost 4 bases, the J end lost 1 base, and 16 bases lay between the germline ends. CDR1 and CDR2 from the germline V gene are DFQATT and SNEGSKA (reference sequence).

This clonotype turned up a few times. This rearrangement joins TRBV12-3 or TRBV12-4 to TRBJ2-7; no clear D gene. This CDR3 is built from 18 residues. The V and J ends lost 5 bases and 0 bases respectively, with 23 bases between them. This chain's CDR3 is CASSPRYGRPPFSYEQYF. CDR3 sequence (DNA): TGTGCCAGCAGTCCCCGTTACGGCCGGCCTCCTTTCTCCTACGAGCAGTACTTC.

V gene TRBV5-1 combines with J gene TRBJ1-1; no firm D call. V dropped 0 bases and J dropped 3 bases, with 6 bases sitting between them. CDR3 length equals 13 residues. Germline V lookup: CDR1 SGHRS, CDR2 YFSETQ. In DNA, the CDR3 is TGCGCCAGCAGCTTGGTGGCAGACACTGAAGCTTTCTTT. This codes for CASSLVADTEAFF.

This clonotype appeared many times. V is TRBV20-1 and J is TRBJ2-7; perhaps D is TRBD1 or TRBD2 (5 bases each). Trimming stripped 6 bases from V and 2 bases from J, with 14 bases between. Per germline, CDR1 DFQATT and CDR2 SNEGSKA (reference sequence). This CDR3 has 13 amino acids. CDR3 nucleotide sequence: TGCAGTGCGAAGAGGGCAGGGACCTACGAGCAGTACTTC. Its translation: CSAKRAGTYEQYF.

The chain is built from TRBV18 and TRBJ2-7, with 8 positions matching TRBD1. The CDR3 totals 14 residues. Unmatched junction bases numbered 4, after V lost 0 bases and J lost 6 bases. Germline V gives CDR1 KGHSH, CDR2 LQKENI. The CDR3 DNA is TGTGCCAGCTCACCACCGGACAGGGCCAGCGAGCAGTACTTC. It yields the protein CASSPPDRASEQYF.

The chain links TRBV20-1 to TRBJ2-1; 7 nucleotides match TRBD2. This CDR3 spans 14 amino acids. The J segment lost 6 bases and the V segment lost 5 bases, leaving 10 bases of the junction unmatched. Germline V CDR1 and CDR2: DFQATT, SNEGSKA (reference sequence). The chain's CDR3 is CSAPRETSGNEQFF. DNA of the CDR3: TGCAGTGCTCCGCGGGAGACCTCGGGCAATGAGCAGTTCTTC.

The chain uses TRBV11-2 and TRBJ1-5, with D possibly TRBD1 on 6 matching bases. The V end was cut by 0 bases, the J end by 11 bases, with 11 bases between. CDR3 length equals 13 residues. Germline CDR1 SGHAT, CDR2 FQNNGV. This CDR3 reads CASSLDGGLAQHF. The CDR3 DNA sequence: TGTGCCAGCAGCTTAGACGGGGGGCTGGCCCAGCATTTT.

This clonotype has more than one count but fewer than ten. The chain recombines TRBV11-2 with TRBJ2-2; D may be TRBD2 (5 bases). CDR3 size: 14 residues. Germline assignment: CDR1 SGHAT and CDR2 FQNNGV. Trimming shortened V by 1 base and J by 6 bases, and 9 bases separated the two germline ends. CDR3 in DNA: TGTGCCAGCAGCTTAGGAGGGTACGCCGGGGAGCTGTTTTTT. Translating gives CASSLGGYAGELFF.

This sequence joins TRBV12-3 or TRBV12-4 and TRBJ2-2; TRBD2 matches 8 bases. Trimming took 2 bases from V and 4 from J; bases not matched to a gene: 3. The length of the CDR3 is 15 residues. The CDR3 is CASSLNGRGTGELFF. The CDR3 nucleotides read TGTGCCAGCAGTTTAAACGGGAGGGGCACCGGGGAGCTGTTTTTT.